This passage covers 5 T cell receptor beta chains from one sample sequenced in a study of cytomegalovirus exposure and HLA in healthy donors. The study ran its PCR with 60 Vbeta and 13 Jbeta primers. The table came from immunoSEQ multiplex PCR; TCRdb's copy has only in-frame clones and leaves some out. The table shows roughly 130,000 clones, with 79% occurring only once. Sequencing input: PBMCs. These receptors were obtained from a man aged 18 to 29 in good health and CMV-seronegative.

This CDR3 is CASSGPNRVYGYTF. In nucleotides, the CDR3 is TGTGCCAGCAGCGGTCCGAACAGGGTCTATGGCTACACCTTC. This chain links TRBV5-5 with TRBJ1-2, with D possibly matching TRBD1 (6 bases). This CDR3 spans 14 amino acids. Germline CDR1 is SGHKS and CDR2 is YYEKEE (reference sequence). Trimming stripped 4 bases from V and 4 bases from J, with 14 bases between.

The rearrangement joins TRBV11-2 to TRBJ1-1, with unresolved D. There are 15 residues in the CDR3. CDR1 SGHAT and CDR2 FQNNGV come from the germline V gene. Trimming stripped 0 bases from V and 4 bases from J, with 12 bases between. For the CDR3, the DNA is TGTGCCAGCAGCTTAGATCATAGGAGCTCCACTGAAGCTTTCTTT. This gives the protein CASSLDHRSSTEAFF.

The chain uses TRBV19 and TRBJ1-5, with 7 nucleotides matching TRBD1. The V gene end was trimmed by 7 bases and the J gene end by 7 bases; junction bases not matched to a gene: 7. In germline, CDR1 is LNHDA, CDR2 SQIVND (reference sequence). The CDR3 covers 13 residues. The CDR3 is CASTSGGQQPQHF. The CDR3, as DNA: TGTGCCAGTACCTCAGGGGGACAACAGCCCCAGCATTTT.

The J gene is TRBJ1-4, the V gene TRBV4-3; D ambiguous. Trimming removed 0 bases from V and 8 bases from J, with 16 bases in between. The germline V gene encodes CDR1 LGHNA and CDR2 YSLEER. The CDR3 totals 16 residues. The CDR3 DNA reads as TGCGCCAGCAGCCAAGATGTGAACACCTCGGGGGAAAAACTGTTTTTT. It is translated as CASSQDVNTSGEKLFF.

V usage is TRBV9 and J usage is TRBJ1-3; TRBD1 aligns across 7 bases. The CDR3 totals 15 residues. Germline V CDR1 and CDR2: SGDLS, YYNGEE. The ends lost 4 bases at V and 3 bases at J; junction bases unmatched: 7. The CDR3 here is CASSSEGAGGNTIYF. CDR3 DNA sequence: TGTGCCAGCAGCTCGGAGGGGGCAGGTGGAAACACCATATATTTT.